This T cell receptor (beta chain) was identified in a study of human T cells and chemical hapten exposure. Stated time point: patch test 1, 2 weeks after DPC sensitization. Treatment meaning: therapeutic diphenylcyclopropenone sensitization with weekly scalp DPC. People who gave samples had alopecia, were 18 to 70 years old, and were suitable for DPC. This clonotype was observed a handful of times. Each CDR3 protein gets one entry after TCRdb re-called the RACE reads with MiXCR. The table lists more than 65,000 distinct CDR3 sequences, about 7.5% of them singletons, with approximately 1.5% in the top ten. Germline CDR1 is ENHRY and CDR2 is SYGVKD. The CDR3 spans 14 residues. V was shortened by 7 bases and J by 4 bases, with 15 bases between the two germline ends.

The V gene is TRBV10-3, the J gene TRBJ2-3; tentatively, D is TRBD1 or TRBD2 (5 bases each). This sample comprised whole blood, obtained in connection with sensitization to the hapten diphenylcyclopropenone (DPC). This clonotype originated in a woman aged 30 to 39 with alopecia areata. Some clones in this sample may be carry-over from other donors' samples. CDR3 bases: TGTGCCATCACTCGGGGCGACGGCCCAGATACGCAGTATTTT. The encoded protein is CAITRGDGPDTQYF.